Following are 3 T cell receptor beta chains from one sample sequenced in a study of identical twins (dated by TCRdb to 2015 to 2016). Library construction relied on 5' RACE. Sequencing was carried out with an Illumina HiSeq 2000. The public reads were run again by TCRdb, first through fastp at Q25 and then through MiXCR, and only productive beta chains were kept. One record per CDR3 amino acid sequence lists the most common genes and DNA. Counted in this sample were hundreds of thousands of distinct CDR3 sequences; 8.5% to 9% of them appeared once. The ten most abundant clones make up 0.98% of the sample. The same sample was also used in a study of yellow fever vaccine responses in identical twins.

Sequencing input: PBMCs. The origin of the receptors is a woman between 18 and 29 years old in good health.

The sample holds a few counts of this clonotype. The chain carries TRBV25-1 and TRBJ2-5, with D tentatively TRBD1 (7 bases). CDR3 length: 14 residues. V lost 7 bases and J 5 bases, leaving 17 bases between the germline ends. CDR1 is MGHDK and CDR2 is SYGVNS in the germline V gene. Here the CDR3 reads CASTVGGQMETQYF. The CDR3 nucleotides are TGTGCCAGCACCGTCGGGGGACAGATGGAGACCCAGTACTTC.

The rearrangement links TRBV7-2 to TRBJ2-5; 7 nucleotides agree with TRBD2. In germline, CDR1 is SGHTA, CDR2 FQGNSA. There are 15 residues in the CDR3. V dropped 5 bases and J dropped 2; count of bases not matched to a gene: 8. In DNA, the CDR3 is TGTGCCAGCAGCCCCTTTGGGGGGGGTCAAGAGACCCAGTACTTC. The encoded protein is CASSPFGGGQETQYF. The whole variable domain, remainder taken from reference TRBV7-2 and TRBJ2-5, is GAGVSQSPSNKVTEKGKDVELRCDPISGHTALYWYRQSLGQGLEFLIYFQGNSAPDKSGLPSDRFSAERTGGSVSTLTIQRTQQEDSAVYLCASSPFGGGQETQYFGPGTRLLVL.

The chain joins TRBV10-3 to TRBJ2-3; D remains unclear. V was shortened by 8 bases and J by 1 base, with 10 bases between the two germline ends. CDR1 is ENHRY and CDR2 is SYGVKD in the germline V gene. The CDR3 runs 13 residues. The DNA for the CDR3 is TGTGCCATCGAGGAGAAGGGCACAGATACGCAGTATTTT. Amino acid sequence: CAIEEKGTDTQYF.